Listed below are T cell receptor beta chains from one sample, sequenced in a study of OX40 agonist ivuxolimab in advanced cancers. TCRdb keeps only in-frame clones here, not all; method: immunoSEQ multiplex PCR. The repertoire holds roughly 68,000 clones, with about nine tenths as singletons. The sample consisted of CD4+ or CD8+ T cells sorted from blood, taken in a trial of the OX40 agonist ivuxolimab. These receptors originate from an adult with an advanced solid tumor such as melanoma, head and neck, liver or kidney cancer. The CDR3 runs from the conserved cysteine through the conserved F or W. D genes are given only for firm matches. A clone size is listed for some rows: how often the clone was seen (once, few, many), or a class if it is expanded.

TGTGCCAGTAGTGGGTTTCGGGGACTAAAAGAGACCCAGTACTTC,CASSGFRGLKETQYF,15,TRBV19,TRBJ2-5,TRBD2,NA
TGTGCCAGCAGTAAAAAGGCCCGGGATTGGGATACCGGGGAGCTGTTTTTT,CASSKKARDWDTGELFF,17,TRBV7-2,TRBJ2-2,NA,NA
TGTGCCAGCAGTGCCGTTACCTACCAAGAGACCCAGTACTTC,CASSAVTYQETQYF,14,TRBV7-2,TRBJ2-5,NA,NA
TGTGCCTGGAGTGTGGGACTGGGGACAGATACGCAGTATTTT,CAWSVGLGTDTQYF,14,TRBV30,TRBJ2-3,NA,NA
TGCGCCAGCAGCTTGGCCGTTAGCGGGTCCCGTGATACGCAGTATTTT,CASSLAVSGSRDTQYF,16,TRBV5-1,TRBJ2-3,TRBD2,NA
TGCGCCAGCAGTGAGACAGGGGGTCAGCCCCAGCATTTT,CASSETGGQPQHF,13,TRBV10-1,TRBJ1-5,TRBD1,once
TGTGCCAGTAGTCCGCTACGACAGAATAATGAAAAACTGTTTTTT,CASSPLRQNNEKLFF,15,TRBV19,TRBJ1-4,NA,NA
TGTGCCAGCAGCGTAGACTCGGGAAGTAGCACAGATACGCAGTATTTT,CASSVDSGSSTDTQYF,16,TRBV9,TRBJ2-3,NA,NA
TGCGCCAGCAGCTTGGGGGACAGAGCTTACGAGCAGTACTTC,CASSLGDRAYEQYF,14,TRBV5-1,TRBJ2-7,TRBD1,NA
TGTGCCTGGAAAGTATGGGACAGAGATAATTCACCCCTCCACTTT,CAWKVWDRDNSPLHF,15,TRBV30,TRBJ1-6,TRBD1,NA
TGTGCCAGTAGTATCGGAGGGTACCAAGAGACCCAGTACTTC,CASSIGGYQETQYF,14,TRBV19,TRBJ2-5,NA,NA
TGCGCCACCCCCTGGGTCGCGGCCTACTACGAGCAGTACTTC,CATPWVAAYYEQYF,14,TRBV5-1,TRBJ2-7,NA,once
TGTGCCAGCAGCTTAGGAACGTCAGCCCTAGGCGGCTACACCTTC,CASSLGTSALGGYTF,15,TRBV7-8,TRBJ1-2,NA,NA
TGTGCCAGCAGTTATGAACGGACAGGGAGTAGCACTGAAGCTTTCTTT,CASSYERTGSSTEAFF,16,TRBV6-5,TRBJ1-1,TRBD1,NA
TGCGCCAGCAGAACTAGCGGGAGGGCCACAGATACGCAGTATTTT,CASRTSGRATDTQYF,15,TRBV5-1,TRBJ2-3,TRBD2,NA
TGTGCCCTCGGCGGGGCCAGGGGCTCCCCCTACAATGAGCAGTTCTTC,CALGGARGSPYNEQFF,16,TRBV7-7,TRBJ2-1,NA,NA
TGCGCCAGCAGCTTGGGACAGGGTGGCTACGAGCAGTACTTC,CASSLGQGGYEQYF,14,TRBV4-1,TRBJ2-7,TRBD1,once
TGTGCCAGCAGTTTACGCAGGAACACTGAAGCTTTCTTT,CASSLRRNTEAFF,13,TRBV27,TRBJ1-1,NA,NA
TGTGCCAGCAGTCCCGCAGCGGGAGCAACGAGGTACAATGAGCAGTTCTTC,CASSPAAGATRYNEQFF,17,TRBV28,TRBJ2-1,TRBD2,NA
TGTGCCAGTACGGGGGGAAGCTCCTACGAGCAGTACTTC,CASTGGSSYEQYF,13,TRBV28,TRBJ2-7,TRBD2,few
TGTGCTAGTGGTTTGGATCCCTACAGGGGGATGGCGGCTTTCTTT,CASGLDPYRGMAAFF,15,TRBV12-5,TRBJ1-1,TRBD1,NA
TGTGCCAGCAGCTTAGCACCCACAGATACGCAGTATTTT,CASSLAPTDTQYF,13,TRBV7-6,TRBJ2-3,NA,NA
TGTGCCAGCAGCTTGGGACTAGGTGTCTATGGAGGGCAGTACTTC,CASSLGLGVYGGQYF,15,TRBV5-6,TRBJ2-7,NA,NA
TGTGCCAGTTCCACTAGCGCCCCCTACAATGAGCAGTTCTTC,CASSTSAPYNEQFF,14,TRBV28,TRBJ2-1,TRBD2,once
TGTGCCAGCAGTTTAGGGACAGCCTCTGGAAACACCATATATTTT,CASSLGTASGNTIYF,15,TRBV27,TRBJ1-3,TRBD1,NA
TGTGCCAGCAGTCCTAGAGGGAGGGGAGGAACAGATACGCAGTATTTT,CASSPRGRGGTDTQYF,16,TRBV27,TRBJ2-3,TRBD2,few
TGTGCCAGCAGCTTGCGAGGGGTGTCTAAGGAAGAGACCCAGTACTTC,CASSLRGVSKEETQYF,16,TRBV7-3,TRBJ2-5,NA,once